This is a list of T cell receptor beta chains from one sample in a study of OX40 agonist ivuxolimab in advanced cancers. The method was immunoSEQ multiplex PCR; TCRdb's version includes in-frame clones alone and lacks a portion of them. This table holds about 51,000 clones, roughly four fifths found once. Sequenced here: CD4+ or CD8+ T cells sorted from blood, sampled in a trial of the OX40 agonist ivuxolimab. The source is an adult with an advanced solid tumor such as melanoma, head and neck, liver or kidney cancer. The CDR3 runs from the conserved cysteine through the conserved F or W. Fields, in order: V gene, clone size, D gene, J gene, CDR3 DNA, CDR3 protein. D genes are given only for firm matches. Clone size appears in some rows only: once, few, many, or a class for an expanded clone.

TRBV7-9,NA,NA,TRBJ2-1,TGTGCCAGCAGCCCGGATCTCGGGGGAGGCTCCTACAATGAGCAGTTCTTC,CASSPDLGGGSYNEQFF
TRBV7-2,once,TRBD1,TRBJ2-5,TGTGCCAGCAGCTCAACCTCGGGGACAGGTGAAGAGACCCAGTACTTC,CASSSTSGTGEETQYF
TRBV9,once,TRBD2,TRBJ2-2,TGTGCCAGCAGCGGGGGACTAGTGAACACCGGGGAGCTGTTTTTT,CASSGGLVNTGELFF
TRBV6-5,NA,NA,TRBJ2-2,TGTGCCAGCAGTTCCCTAGGGGGGGGATACACCGGGGAGCTGTTTTTT,CASSSLGGGYTGELFF
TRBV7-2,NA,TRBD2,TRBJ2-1,TGTGCCAGCAGCCAGGTTCGGGGTATAGGACTAGGATCAGAGCAGTTCTTC,CASSQVRGIGLGSEQFF
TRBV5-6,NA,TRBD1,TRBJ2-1,TGTGCCAGCATGGGCAGGGGGCCCAGGGTGCAGTTCTTC,CASMGRGPRVQFF
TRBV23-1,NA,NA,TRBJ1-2,TGCGCCAGCATCGAGGGGCCTCACCTTAACCCTAACTATGGCTACACCTTC,CASIEGPHLNPNYGYTF
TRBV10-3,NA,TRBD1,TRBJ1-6,TGTGCCATCAGTGAAGCAGGGGGCGGTTCACCCCTCCACTTT,CAISEAGGGSPLHF
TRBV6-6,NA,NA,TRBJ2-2,TGTGCCAGCAGTCAGGACAGAACCGGGGAGCTGTTTTTT,CASSQDRTGELFF
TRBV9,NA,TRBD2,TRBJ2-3,TGTGCCAGCAGCGTAGACGGCGGGGGGCCCGGGTTAGATACGCAGTATTTT,CASSVDGGGPGLDTQYF
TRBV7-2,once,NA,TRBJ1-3,TGTGCCAGCAGCTTGGGGTACTCCTCTGGAAACACCATATATTTT,CASSLGYSSGNTIYF
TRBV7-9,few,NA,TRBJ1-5,TGTGCCAGCAGCTTAGGACAGAATCACAATCAGCCCCAGCATTTT,CASSLGQNHNQPQHF
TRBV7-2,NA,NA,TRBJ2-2,TGTGCCAGCAGCCCACGACAGGCGAACACCGGGGAGCTGTTTTTT,CASSPRQANTGELFF
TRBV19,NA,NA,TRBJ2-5,TGTGCCAGTAGTATAGGCTCGACAGTCCAAGAGACCCAGTACTTC,CASSIGSTVQETQYF
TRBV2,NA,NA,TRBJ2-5,TGTGCCAGCAGTGAAGGGGGCATCCCGGGGACCCAGTACTTC,CASSEGGIPGTQYF
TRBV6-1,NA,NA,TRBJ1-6,TGTGCCAGCAGTCAAGAGGGGGGGAATTCACCCCTCCACTTT,CASSQEGGNSPLHF
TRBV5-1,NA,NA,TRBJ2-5,TGCGCCAGCAGCTTAACGACAGTTGAGGAGACCCAGTACTTC,CASSLTTVEETQYF
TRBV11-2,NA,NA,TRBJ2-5,TGTGCCAGCAGCCCGAGGGAGACCCAGTACTTC,CASSPRETQYF
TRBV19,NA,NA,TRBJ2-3,TGTGCCAGTAGTAACAGAGGGGCAGATACGCAGTATTTT,CASSNRGADTQYF
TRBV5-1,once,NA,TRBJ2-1,TGCGCCAGCAGCTTGCCCCAATACAATGAGCAGTTCTTC,CASSLPQYNEQFF
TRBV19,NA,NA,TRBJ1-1,TGTGCCAGTAGTATGGGTTGGGCGAACACTGAAGCTTTCTTT,CASSMGWANTEAFF
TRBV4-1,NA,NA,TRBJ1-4,TGCGCCAGCAGCCAAGACGTGACAGGCCTTAATGAAAAACTGTTTTTT,CASSQDVTGLNEKLFF
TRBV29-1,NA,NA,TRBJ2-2,TGCAGCGTTGTGTGGGGGAGGAGCGGCGGGGAGCTGTTTTTT,CSVVWGRSGGELFF
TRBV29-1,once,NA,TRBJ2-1,TGCAGCGTTGCCGGGCAGGCCGGCAGTGAGCAGTTCTTC,CSVAGQAGSEQFF
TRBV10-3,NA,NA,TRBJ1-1,TGTGCCATGGAAGAGGAGGGCGAGGCATGGGACACTGAAGCTTTCTTT,CAMEEEGEAWDTEAFF
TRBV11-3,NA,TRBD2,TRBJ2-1,TGTGCCAGCAGCTTAGATCCGAGACTAGCGGGGGGGGCCAATGAGCAGTTCTTC,CASSLDPRLAGGANEQFF
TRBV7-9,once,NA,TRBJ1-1,TGTGCCAGCAGCTCCTACAAGGGTTCCACTGAAGCTTTCTTT,CASSSYKGSTEAFF